These 28 T cell receptor beta chains came from one sample sequenced in a study of glioma-infiltrating T cells after dendritic cell vaccination. The protocol was immunoSEQ multiplex PCR, while the TCRdb copy is restricted to in-frame clones and leaves out a portion. This sample has fewer than 50,000 clones; just under 85% occur once, and the top ten carry over 6.5%. This material consisted of blood, taken before dendritic cell vaccination. The receptors come from a human donor with glioblastoma.

V gene TRBV28 combines with J gene TRBJ1-1, with 9 positions matching TRBD1. The CDR3 has 18 amino acids. V lost 7 bases and J lost 1; bases outside the gene matches: 16. The germline CDR1 and CDR2 sequences are MDHEN and SYDVKM. The CDR3 loop reads CASTTTDRDRAQNTEAFF. The CDR3, as DNA: TGTGCCAGCACCACGACGGACCGGGACAGGGCGCAGAACACTGAAGCTTTCTTT.

This chain uses TRBV30 with TRBJ1-6; 9 bases agree with TRBD1. CDR3 length: 13 residues. CDR1 GTSNPN and CDR2 SVGIG come from the germline V gene (reference sequence). The DNA of the CDR3 is TGTGCTTGCCTCCGGGACAGGGTTTCACCCCTCCACTTT. Residues: CACLRDRVSPLHF.

This chain uses TRBV5-1 with TRBJ2-7; 7 nucleotides agree with TRBD1. V dropped 4 bases and J dropped 7; count of bases not matched to a gene: 14. This CDR3 has 15 amino acids. Germline CDR1 is SGHRS and CDR2 is YFSETQ. CDR3 in amino acids: CASSLDRAEPWEQYF. Here the CDR3 DNA reads TGCGCCAGCAGCCTTGACAGGGCCGAGCCTTGGGAGCAGTACTTC.

This clone was counted a single time. The chain combines TRBV11-2 with TRBJ2-7; 7 bases agree with TRBD1. With V trimmed by 5 bases and J by 0 bases, 7 bases remained unmatched. Per germline, CDR1 SGHAT and CDR2 FQNNGV. CDR3 length: 15 residues. The CDR3 DNA is TGTGCCAGCAGCCTCAGATGGGACAGCTCCTACGAGCAGTACTTC. Its protein is CASSLRWDSSYEQYF.

The chain joins TRBV19 to TRBJ2-1, with 8 positions matching TRBD2. Germline V lookup: CDR1 LNHDA, CDR2 SQIVND (reference sequence). V lost 5 bases and J lost 2; bases outside the gene matches: 20. The CDR3 is made up of 20 amino acids. The CDR3 nucleotides read TGTGCCAGTAGTCTATCGGGTTCGGGACTAGGGAATCCGGCCTACAATGAGCAGTTCTTC. Its protein is CASSLSGSGLGNPAYNEQFF.

V is TRBV2 and J is TRBJ2-7, with D possibly TRBD1 on 6 matching bases. Trimming took 5 bases from V and 2 from J, leaving 16 bases between them. The V gene's germline CDR1 is SNHLY and CDR2 FYNNEI. CDR3 size: 15 residues. The CDR3 DNA sequence: TGTGCCAGCAGTTTCAACAACAGGGTTGCCTACGAGCAGTACTTC. Its translation: CASSFNNRVAYEQYF. Looking up the rest from reference TRBV2 and TRBJ2-7 gives the full variable domain: EPEVTQTPSHQVTQMGQEVILRCVPISNHLYFYWYRQILGQKVEFLVSFYNNEISEKSEIFDDQFSVERPDGSNFTLKIRSTKLEDSAMYFCASSFNNRVAYEQYFGPGTRLTVT.

This chain links TRBV5-4 with TRBJ1-2; 7 positions match TRBD1. Germline V gene data show CDR1 as SGHNT and CDR2 as YYREEE (reference sequence). Losses at the gene ends were 3 bases for V and 2 bases for J; bases not matched to a gene: 4. The CDR3 extends over 14 amino acids. CDR3 amino acids: CASSSVRGNYGYTF. The CDR3 DNA is TGTGCCAGCAGCTCGGTCAGGGGGAACTATGGCTACACCTTC.

The chain has TRBV11-2 and TRBJ2-7; 11 bases line up with TRBD2. The germline V gene encodes CDR1 SGHAT and CDR2 FQNNGV. This CDR3 is built from 15 residues. With 4 bases clipped from V and 0 bases from J, the junction kept 2 bases outside the gene matches. CDR3 nucleotide sequence: TGTGCCAGCAGCTCGACTAGCGGGGCCTCCTACGAGCAGTACTTC. Translated: CASSSTSGASYEQYF.

The chain links TRBV9 to TRBJ1-5, with a tentative D call TRBD1 (6 bases). The V and J ends lost 6 bases and 5 bases respectively, with 15 bases between them. This CDR3 has 14 residues. CDR1 SGDLS and CDR2 YYNGEE come from the germline V gene. CDR3 region: CASTSRQADQPQHF. CDR3 coding DNA: TGTGCCAGCACGAGTCGACAGGCTGATCAGCCCCAGCATTTT.

V usage is TRBV9 and J usage is TRBJ1-5; D perhaps matches TRBD1 (5 bases). V dropped 2 bases and J dropped 4 bases, with 7 bases sitting between them. The CDR3 runs to 13 residues. Germline V gene lookup returns CDR1 SGDLS and CDR2 YYNGEE. The CDR3 reads CASSVTVNQPQHF. As DNA, the CDR3 is TGTGCCAGCAGCGTGACAGTTAATCAGCCCCAGCATTTT.

The V call is TRBV9, the J call TRBJ2-7, with D hard to call. The CDR3 is 13 amino acids. Germline V gene lookup returns CDR1 SGDLS and CDR2 YYNGEE. V was pared by 0 bases and J by 4 bases, with 8 bases between. CDR3 residues: CASSVAYGYEQYF. The CDR3 bases are TGTGCCAGCAGCGTAGCTTACGGGTACGAGCAGTACTTC.

V and J are TRBV18 and TRBJ2-6, with D unclear. In germline, CDR1 is KGHSH, CDR2 LQKENI. The V end was cut by 2 bases, the J end by 0 bases, with 11 bases between. The CDR3 contains 17 residues. This CDR3 reads CASSPTRVSSGANVLTF. The CDR3 region has the DNA TGTGCCAGCTCACCAACCCGGGTCAGCTCTGGGGCCAACGTCCTGACTTTC. Drawing the rest from reference TRBV18 and TRBJ2-6, the complete variable domain is NAGVMQNPRHLVRRRGQEARLRCSPMKGHSHVYWYRQLPEEGLKFMVYLQKENIIDESGMPKERFSAEFPKEGPSILRIQQVVRGDSAAYFCASSPTRVSSGANVLTFGAGSRLTVL.

This chain connects TRBV6-6 to TRBJ1-5; TRBD1 agrees at 8 bases. Trimming removed 5 bases from V and 1 base from J; junction bases left unmatched: 4. This CDR3 is built from 15 residues. From germline, CDR1 is MNHNY and CDR2 SVGAGI (reference sequence). CDR3 nucleotides: TGTGCCAGCAGTACAGGGGGTGCGAGCAATCAGCCCCAGCATTTT. Encoded protein: CASSTGGASNQPQHF.

V usage is TRBV4-3 and J usage is TRBJ2-5, with unresolved D. V lost 0 bases to trimming and J lost 3 bases, with 11 bases between them. The CDR3 totals 15 residues. The germline V gene has CDR1 LGHNA and CDR2 YSLEER. Written as DNA, the CDR3 is TGCGCCAGCAGCCAAGATAGGTCGAGGAAAGAGACCCAGTACTTC. Encoded protein: CASSQDRSRKETQYF.

J is TRBJ2-5 and V is TRBV27; TRBD1 aligns across 7 bases. The CDR3 totals 14 residues. V trimming: 5 bases; J trimming: 5 bases; junction bases outside the gene matches: 8. Germline V CDR1 and CDR2: MNHEY, SMNVEV (reference sequence). CDR3 nucleotides: TGTGCCAGCAGTCCCCCAGGGGGTGGGGAGACCCAGTACTTC. This gives the protein CASSPPGGGETQYF.

The gene calls are TRBV4-1 and TRBJ2-1, with D tentatively TRBD1 (6 bases). This CDR3 spans 17 amino acids. Trimming shortened V by 0 bases and J by 5 bases, and 17 bases separated the two germline ends. Germline-derived CDR1 and CDR2 are MGHRA and YSYEKL. DNA for the CDR3: TGCGCCAGCAGCCAAGATGAGGGGGTAATGGGCCACAATGAGCAGTTCTTC. Translation gives CASSQDEGVMGHNEQFF.

This clone is termed medium-sized (0.01 to 0.1%). The chain recombines TRBV2 with TRBJ2-1; 8 bases map to TRBD1. Germline V gives CDR1 SNHLY, CDR2 FYNNEI. The CDR3 sequence is 15 residues long. Trimming took 6 bases from V and 3 from J; bases not matched to a gene: 7. Here the CDR3 DNA reads TGTGCCAGCAGCAAGACAGGGGAAGGCTACAATGAGCAGTTCTTC. The encoded protein is CASSKTGEGYNEQFF.

V and J are TRBV4-3 and TRBJ2-3; the match to TRBD2 covers 9 bases. The CDR3 loop spans 15 amino acids. V dropped 1 base and J dropped 6; count of bases not matched to a gene: 5. CDR1 is LGHNA and CDR2 is YSLEER in the germline V gene. The CDR3: CASSQVGGGADTQYF. CDR3 in DNA: TGCGCCAGCAGCCAAGTGGGCGGGGGGGCCGATACGCAGTATTTT.

The chain recombines TRBV18 with TRBJ2-3; D remains unclear. The ends were cut back, 3 bases at V and 0 bases at J, with 10 bases in the middle. Per the germline V gene, CDR1 is KGHSH and CDR2 is LQKENI. The CDR3 has 15 amino acids. In nucleotides, the CDR3 is TGTGCCAGCTCACCCGGGTCGGAGAGCACAGATACGCAGTATTTT. It yields the protein CASSPGSESTDTQYF.

The chain recombines TRBV9 with TRBJ2-3; 15 bases agree with TRBD2. Germline lookup yields CDR1 SGDLS and CDR2 YYNGEE. This CDR3 contains 20 residues. The ends lost 0 bases at V and 2 bases at J; junction bases unmatched: 10. The CDR3 bases are TGTGCCAGCAGCGTAGACCGGACTAGCGGGGGGGCTAGGCTCACAGATACGCAGTATTTT. This translates into CASSVDRTSGGARLTDTQYF.

This clone was seen just once. This chain links TRBV7-3 with TRBJ2-2; possible D gene TRBD2, 6 bases. The CDR3 totals 16 residues. V shed 5 bases and J shed 1 base, with 14 bases lying between them. CDR1 SGHTA and CDR2 FQGTGA come from the germline V gene. The CDR3 spells CASSPNGGMNTGELFF. Written as DNA, the CDR3 is TGTGCCAGCAGCCCGAATGGGGGGATGAACACCGGGGAGCTGTTTTTT.

J is TRBJ2-5 and V is TRBV4-3, with 7 bases lining up with TRBD1. There are 14 residues in the CDR3. Germline CDR1 LGHNA, CDR2 YSLEER. The ends lost 4 bases at V and 2 bases at J; junction bases unmatched: 4. The CDR3 region has the DNA TGCGCCAGCAGCCTGGACAGGTCTCAAGAGACCCAGTACTTC. It specifies CASSLDRSQETQYF.

V gene TRBV16 combines with J gene TRBJ1-5; D is unclear. This CDR3 is built from 15 residues. Per germline, CDR1 KGHSY and CDR2 FQNENV. Trimming shortened V by 8 bases and J by 0 bases, and 14 bases separated the two germline ends. The CDR3 spells CASEAQFRSNQPQHF. CDR3 nucleotide sequence: TGTGCCAGCGAGGCTCAGTTTCGTAGCAATCAGCCCCAGCATTTT. The whole variable domain, filled in from reference TRBV16 and TRBJ1-5, reads GEEVAQTPKHLVRGEGQKAKLYCAPIKGHSYVFWYQQVLKNEFKFLISFQNENVFDETGMPKERFSAKCLPNSPCSLEIQATKLEDSAVYFCASEAQFRSNQPQHFGDGTRLSIL.

The V gene is TRBV5-4, the J gene TRBJ2-3; D is unclear. CDR1 is SGHNT and CDR2 is YYREEE in the germline V gene (reference sequence). Trimming took 0 bases from V and 0 from J, leaving 5 bases between them. The CDR3 length is 14 residues. CDR3 nucleotides: TGTGCCAGCAGCTTGGGTACTAGCACAGATACGCAGTATTTT. It codes for CASSLGTSTDTQYF.

The genes are TRBV7-9 and TRBJ2-7; 8 bases match TRBD1. Losses at the gene ends were 4 bases for V and 0 bases for J; bases not matched to a gene: 5. In germline, CDR1 is SEHNR, CDR2 FQNEAQ (reference sequence). This CDR3 has 15 amino acids. The DNA for the CDR3 is TGTGCCAGCAGCTCCGGGGACAGGAGCTCCTACGAGCAGTACTTC. Encoded protein: CASSSGDRSSYEQYF.

This chain links TRBV19 with TRBJ1-5, with D maybe TRBD1 (5 bases). Trimming removed 3 bases at V and 6 bases at J, with 12 bases between. CDR3 length equals 14 residues. Germline-derived CDR1 and CDR2 are LNHDA and SQIVND (reference sequence). The CDR3 loop reads CASSISQGSQPQHF. As DNA, the CDR3 is TGTGCCAGTAGTATTTCCCAGGGAAGTCAGCCCCAGCATTTT. The full variable domain, completed using reference TRBV19 and TRBJ1-5, is DGGITQSPKYLFRKEGQNVTLSCEQNLNHDAMYWYRQDPGQGLRLIYYSQIVNDFQKGDIAEGYSVSREKKESFPLTVTSAQKNPTAFYLCASSISQGSQPQHFGDGTRLSIL.

This clone was counted only a few times. The chain is built from TRBV15 and TRBJ2-1, with a tentative D call TRBD1 (6 bases). The CDR3 runs 15 residues. CDR1 is LNHNV, CDR2 YYDKDF, per germline (reference sequence). V lost 2 bases, J lost 6 bases, and 14 bases lay in between. The CDR3 sequence is CATSRKAGAFNEQFF. The CDR3 DNA is TGTGCCACCAGCAGAAAGGCAGGGGCGTTCAATGAGCAGTTCTTC.

CDR3: CASSPWTGDSYEQYF. CDR3 sequence (DNA): TGCGCCAGCAGCCCCTGGACAGGGGACTCCTACGAGCAGTACTTC. J is TRBJ2-7 and V is TRBV4-1; 9 bases map to TRBD1. The V segment lost 4 bases and the J segment 0 bases; nucleotides outside the gene matches: 4. The CDR3 is 15 residues long. Germline CDR1 is MGHRA and CDR2 is YSYEKL.